The 5 T cell receptor beta chains below were found in one sample sequenced in a study of cytomegalovirus exposure and HLA in healthy donors. The protocol was immunoSEQ multiplex PCR, while the TCRdb copy is restricted to in-frame clones and leaves out a portion. The sample records some 43,000 clones, 92% being singletons. Material for sequencing was PBMCs. The receptor source for this set is a man younger than 35 in good health and CMV-seronegative.

This chain connects TRBV19 to TRBJ1-4; 8 nucleotides match TRBD1. The CDR3 runs 13 residues. CDR1 LNHDA and CDR2 SQIVND come from the germline V gene (reference sequence). V trimming: 10 bases; J trimming: 7 bases; junction bases outside the gene matches: 8. The CDR3 reads CATLGQGGEKLFF. CDR3 DNA sequence: TGTGCCACCCTCGGACAGGGAGGTGAAAAACTGTTTTTT.

The J gene is TRBJ2-1, the V gene TRBV10-1; 11 nucleotides line up with TRBD2. The CDR3 consists of 15 residues. Per the germline V gene, CDR1 is WNHNN and CDR2 is SYGVQD (reference sequence). After removal of 8 bases from V and 7 bases from J, the junction contained 10 bases not matched to a gene. CDR3 in amino acids: CASPMTSGKANEQFF. CDR3 DNA: TGCGCCAGCCCGATGACTAGCGGGAAGGCAAATGAGCAGTTCTTC.

V gene TRBV19 combines with J gene TRBJ2-1; 14 positions agree with TRBD2. This CDR3 comprises 19 residues. CDR1 is LNHDA and CDR2 is SQIVND in the germline V gene (reference sequence). J lost 0 bases, V lost 7 bases, and 11 bases had no gene match. The CDR3 protein is CASTRTGTSGGSSYNEQFF. The CDR3 DNA is TGTGCCAGTACCCGAACCGGGACTAGCGGGGGCAGCTCCTACAATGAGCAGTTCTTC. The variable domain in full, with the rest retrieved from reference TRBV19 and TRBJ2-1, is DGGITQSPKYLFRKEGQNVTLSCEQNLNHDAMYWYRQDPGQGLRLIYYSQIVNDFQKGDIAEGYSVSREKKESFPLTVTSAQKNPTAFYLCASTRTGTSGGSSYNEQFFGPGTRLTVL.

The chain couples TRBV5-5 to TRBJ1-5; D is perhaps TRBD1 (6 bases). This CDR3 has 18 amino acids. The V end lost 1 base, the J end lost 0 bases, and 17 bases lay between the germline ends. The V gene's germline CDR1 is SGHKS and CDR2 YYEKEE (reference sequence). For the CDR3, the DNA is TGTGCCAGCAGCTTGACCTTCCGACAGGCTCTTAGCAATCAGCCCCAGCATTTT. Encoded protein: CASSLTFRQALSNQPQHF.

V is TRBV6-5 and J is TRBJ2-5; 7 bases are a match to TRBD1. CDR1 MNHEY and CDR2 SVGAGI come from the germline V gene. V shed 2 bases and J 5 bases; nucleotides not matched to a gene: 5. The CDR3 loop spans 14 amino acids. The CDR3 DNA is TGTGCCAGCAGTTACGGGACAGCTGGGGAGACCCAGTACTTC. Its translation: CASSYGTAGETQYF.